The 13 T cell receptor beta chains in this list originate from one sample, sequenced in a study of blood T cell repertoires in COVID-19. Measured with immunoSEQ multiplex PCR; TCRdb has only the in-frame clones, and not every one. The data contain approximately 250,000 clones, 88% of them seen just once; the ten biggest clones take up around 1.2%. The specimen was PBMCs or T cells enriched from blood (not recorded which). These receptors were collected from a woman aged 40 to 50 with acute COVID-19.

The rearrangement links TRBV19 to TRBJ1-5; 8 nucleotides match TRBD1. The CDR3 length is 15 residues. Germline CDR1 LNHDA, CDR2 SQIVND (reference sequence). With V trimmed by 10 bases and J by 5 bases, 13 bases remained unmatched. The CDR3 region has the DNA TGTGCCACCACCGTGAGGACAGGGCACTATCAGCCCCAGCATTTT. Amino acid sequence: CATTVRTGHYQPQHF.

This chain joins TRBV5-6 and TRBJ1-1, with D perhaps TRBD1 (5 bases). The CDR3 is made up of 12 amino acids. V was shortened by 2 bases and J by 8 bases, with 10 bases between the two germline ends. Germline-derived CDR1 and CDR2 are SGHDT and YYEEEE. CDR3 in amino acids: CASSLLTGEAFF. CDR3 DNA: TGTGCCAGCAGCTTATTAACAGGAGAAGCTTTCTTT.

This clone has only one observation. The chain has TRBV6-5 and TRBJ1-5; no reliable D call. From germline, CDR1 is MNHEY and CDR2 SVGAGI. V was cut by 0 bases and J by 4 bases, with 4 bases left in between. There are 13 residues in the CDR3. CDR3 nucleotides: TGTGCCAGCAGTTACTCCTTAAATCAGCCCCAGCATTTT. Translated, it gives CASSYSLNQPQHF.

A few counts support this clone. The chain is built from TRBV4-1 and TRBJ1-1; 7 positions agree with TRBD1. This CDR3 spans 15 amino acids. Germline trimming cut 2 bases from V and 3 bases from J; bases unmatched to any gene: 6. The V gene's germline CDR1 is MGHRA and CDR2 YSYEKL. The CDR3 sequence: CASSQRTGRYTEAFF. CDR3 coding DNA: TGCGCCAGCAGCCAAAGGACAGGCCGGTACACTGAAGCTTTCTTT.

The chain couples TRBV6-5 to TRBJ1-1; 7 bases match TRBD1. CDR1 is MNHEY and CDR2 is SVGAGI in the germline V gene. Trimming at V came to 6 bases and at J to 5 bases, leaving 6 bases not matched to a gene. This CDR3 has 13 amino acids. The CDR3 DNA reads TGTGCCAGCAGCGTGACAGGGAGGACTGAAGCTTTCTTT. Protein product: CASSVTGRTEAFF.

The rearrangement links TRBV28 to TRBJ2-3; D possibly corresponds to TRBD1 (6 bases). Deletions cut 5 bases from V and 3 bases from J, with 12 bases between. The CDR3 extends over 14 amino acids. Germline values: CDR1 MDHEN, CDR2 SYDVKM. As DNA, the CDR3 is TGTGCCAGCAGTAAGCTTCAGGGGACAGATACGCAGTATTTT. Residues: CASSKLQGTDTQYF. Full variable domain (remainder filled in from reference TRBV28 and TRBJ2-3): DVKVTQSSRYLVKRTGEKVFLECVQDMDHENMFWYRQDPGLGLRLIYFSYDVKMKEKGDIPEGYSVSREKKERFSLILESASTNQTSMYLCASSKLQGTDTQYFGPGTRLTVL.

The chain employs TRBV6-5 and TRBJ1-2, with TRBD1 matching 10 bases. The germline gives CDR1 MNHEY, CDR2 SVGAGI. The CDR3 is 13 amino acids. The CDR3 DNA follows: TGTGCGTGTATACCGGACAGGGGGGATGGCTACACCTTC. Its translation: CACIPDRGDGYTF.

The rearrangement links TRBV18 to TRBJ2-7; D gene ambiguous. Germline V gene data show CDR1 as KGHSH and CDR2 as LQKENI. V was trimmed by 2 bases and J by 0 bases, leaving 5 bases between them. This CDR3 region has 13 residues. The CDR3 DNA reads TGTGCCAGCTCACCAAGACACTCCTACGAGCAGTACGTC. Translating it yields CASSPRHSYEQYV.

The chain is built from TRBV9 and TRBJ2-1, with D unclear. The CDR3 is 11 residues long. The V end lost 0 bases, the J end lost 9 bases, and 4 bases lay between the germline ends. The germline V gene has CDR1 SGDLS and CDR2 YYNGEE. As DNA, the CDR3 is TGTGCCAGCAGCGTAGACGGTGAGCAGTTCTTC. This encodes CASSVDGEQFF.

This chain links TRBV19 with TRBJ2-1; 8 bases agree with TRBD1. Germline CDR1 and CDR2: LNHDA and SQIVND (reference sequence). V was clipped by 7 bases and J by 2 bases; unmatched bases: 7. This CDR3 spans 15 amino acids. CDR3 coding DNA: TGTGCCAGTAATATTCGGGACAGGCCCTACAATGAGCAGTTCTTC. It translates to CASNIRDRPYNEQFF.

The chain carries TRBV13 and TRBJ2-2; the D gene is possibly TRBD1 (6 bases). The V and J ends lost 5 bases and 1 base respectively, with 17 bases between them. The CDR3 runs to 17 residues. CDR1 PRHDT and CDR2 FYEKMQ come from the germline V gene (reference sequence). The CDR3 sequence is CASSARFRGKNTGELFF. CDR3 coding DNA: TGTGCCAGCAGCGCTCGCTTCAGGGGAAAGAACACCGGGGAGCTGTTTTTT.

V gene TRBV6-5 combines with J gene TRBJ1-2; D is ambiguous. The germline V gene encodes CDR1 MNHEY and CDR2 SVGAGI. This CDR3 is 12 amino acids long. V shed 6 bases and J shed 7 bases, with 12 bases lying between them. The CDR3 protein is CASSVLGGGYTF. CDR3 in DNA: TGTGCCAGCAGCGTCCTGGGAGGTGGCTACACCTTC.

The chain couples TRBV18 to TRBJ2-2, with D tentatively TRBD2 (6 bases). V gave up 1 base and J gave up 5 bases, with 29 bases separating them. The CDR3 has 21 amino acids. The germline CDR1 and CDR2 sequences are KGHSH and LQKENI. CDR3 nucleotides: TGTGCCAGCTCACCACGACTCCGGGGACTTTCGACGGAGGGTAAAACCGGGGAGCTGTTTTTT. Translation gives CASSPRLRGLSTEGKTGELFF.